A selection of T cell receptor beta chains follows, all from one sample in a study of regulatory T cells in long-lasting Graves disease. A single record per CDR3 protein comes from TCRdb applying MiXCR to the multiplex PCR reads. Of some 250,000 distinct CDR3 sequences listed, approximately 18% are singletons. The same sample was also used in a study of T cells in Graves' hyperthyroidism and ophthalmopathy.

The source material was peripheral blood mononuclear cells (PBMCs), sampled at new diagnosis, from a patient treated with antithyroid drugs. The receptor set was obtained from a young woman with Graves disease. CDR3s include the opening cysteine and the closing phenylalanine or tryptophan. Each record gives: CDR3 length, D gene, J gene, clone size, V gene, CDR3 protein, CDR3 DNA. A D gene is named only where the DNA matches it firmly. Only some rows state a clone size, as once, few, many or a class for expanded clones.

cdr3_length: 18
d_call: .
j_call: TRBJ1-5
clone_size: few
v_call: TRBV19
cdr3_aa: CASSIRQGVLDSNQPQHF
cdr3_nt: TGTGCCAGTAGTATACGGCAGGGAGTGTTGGATAGCAATCAGCCCCAGCATTTT

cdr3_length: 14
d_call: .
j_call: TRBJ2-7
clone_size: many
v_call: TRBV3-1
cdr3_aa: CASSQVSGAVEQYF
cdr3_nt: TGTGCCAGCAGCCAAGTTAGCGGTGCGGTCGAGCAGTACTTC

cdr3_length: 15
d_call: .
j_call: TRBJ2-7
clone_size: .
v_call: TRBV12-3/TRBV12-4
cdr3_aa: CASSFSAAGSYEQYF
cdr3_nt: TGTGCCAGCAGTTTTAGTGCTGCAGGATCCTACGAGCAGTACTTC

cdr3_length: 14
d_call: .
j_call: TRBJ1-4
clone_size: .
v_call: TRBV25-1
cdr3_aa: CASGKTGPEEKLFF
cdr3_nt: TGTGCCAGCGGCAAAACAGGGCCTGAGGAAAAACTGTTTTTT

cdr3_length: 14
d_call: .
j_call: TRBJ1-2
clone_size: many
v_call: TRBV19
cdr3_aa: CASSIRGFMDGYTF
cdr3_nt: TGTGCCAGTAGTATAAGAGGATTCATGGATGGCTACACCTTC

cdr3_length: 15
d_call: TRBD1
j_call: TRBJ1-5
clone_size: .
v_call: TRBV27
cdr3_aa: CASKRDRGTSQPQHF
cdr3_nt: TGTGCCAGTAAAAGGGACAGGGGGACCAGTCAGCCCCAGCATTTT

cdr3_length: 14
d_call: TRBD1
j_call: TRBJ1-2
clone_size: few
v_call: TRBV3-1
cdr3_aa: CASSARQGPGSYTF
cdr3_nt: TGTGCCAGCAGCGCTCGACAGGGGCCGGGGAGCTACACCTTC

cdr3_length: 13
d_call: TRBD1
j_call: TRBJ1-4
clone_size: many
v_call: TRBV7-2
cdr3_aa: CASTRGLGEKLFF
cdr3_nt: TGTGCCAGCACCAGGGGGCTCGGTGAAAAACTGTTTTTT

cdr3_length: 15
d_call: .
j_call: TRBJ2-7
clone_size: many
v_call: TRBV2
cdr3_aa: CASSALSTVGGKQYF
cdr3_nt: TGTGCCAGCAGTGCTCTTTCGACAGTCGGGGGTAAGCAGTACTTC

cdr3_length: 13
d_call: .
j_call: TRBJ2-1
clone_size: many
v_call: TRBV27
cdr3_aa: CASSLRTLNEQFF
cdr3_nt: TGTGCCAGCAGTCTCCGGACCCTCAATGAGCAGTTCTTC

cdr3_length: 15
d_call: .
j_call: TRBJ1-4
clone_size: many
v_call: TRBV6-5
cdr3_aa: CASSSNGDWVEKLFF
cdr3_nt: TGTGCCAGCAGTTCAAACGGGGATTGGGTTGAAAAACTGTTTTTT

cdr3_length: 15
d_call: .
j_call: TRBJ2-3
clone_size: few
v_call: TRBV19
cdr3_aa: CASSIGGTSTDTQYF
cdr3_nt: TGTGCCAGTAGTATAGGAGGGACAAGCACAGATACGCAGTATTTT

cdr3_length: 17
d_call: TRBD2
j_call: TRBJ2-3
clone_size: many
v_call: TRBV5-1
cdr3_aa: CASSRDSGGLSTDTQYF
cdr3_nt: TGCGCCAGCAGCCGCGATAGCGGGGGCCTTAGCACAGATACGCAGTATTTT

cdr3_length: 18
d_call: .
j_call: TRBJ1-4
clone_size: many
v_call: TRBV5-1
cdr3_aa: CASSLEQGDSATNEKLFF
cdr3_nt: TGCGCCAGCAGCTTGGAACAGGGCGACAGTGCAACTAATGAAAAACTGTTTTTT

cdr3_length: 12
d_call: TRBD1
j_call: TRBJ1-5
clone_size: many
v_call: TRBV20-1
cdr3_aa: CSAGQNNQPQHF
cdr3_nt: TGCAGTGCGGGACAGAACAATCAGCCCCAGCATTTT

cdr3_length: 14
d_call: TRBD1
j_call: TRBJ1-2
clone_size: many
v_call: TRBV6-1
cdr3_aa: CASSQGGGFVGYTF
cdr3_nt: TGTGCCAGCAGTCAGGGGGGGGGGTTCGTGGGGTACACCTTC

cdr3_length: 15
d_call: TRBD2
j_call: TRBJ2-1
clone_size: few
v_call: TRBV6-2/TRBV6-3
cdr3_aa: CASSYLAGGPHEQFF
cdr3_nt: TGTGCCAGCAGTTACCTAGCGGGGGGGCCTCATGAGCAGTTCTTC

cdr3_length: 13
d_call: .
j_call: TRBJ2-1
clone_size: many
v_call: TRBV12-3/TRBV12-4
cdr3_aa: CASRLDGYNEQFF
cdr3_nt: TGTGCCAGCAGATTGGACGGGTACAATGAGCAGTTCTTC

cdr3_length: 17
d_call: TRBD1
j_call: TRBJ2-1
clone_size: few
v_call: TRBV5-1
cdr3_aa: CASSTLTGGGSGNEQFF
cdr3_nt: TGCGCCAGCAGCACCCTGACAGGGGGCGGTTCCGGCAATGAGCAGTTCTTC

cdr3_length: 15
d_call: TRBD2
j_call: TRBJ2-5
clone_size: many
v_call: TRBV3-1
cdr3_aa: CASSPERGGPDTQYF
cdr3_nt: TGTGCCAGCAGCCCCGAGCGGGGGGGACCGGATACCCAGTACTTC

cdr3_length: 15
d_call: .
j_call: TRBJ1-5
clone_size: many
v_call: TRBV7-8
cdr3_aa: CASSFAPGGNQPQHF
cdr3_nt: TGTGCCAGCAGCTTCGCCCCGGGGGGCAATCAGCCCCAGCATTTT

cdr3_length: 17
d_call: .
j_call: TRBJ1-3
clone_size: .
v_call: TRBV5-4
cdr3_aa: CASSLKPSTSSGNTIYF
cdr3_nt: TGTGCCAGCAGCTTGAAACCCAGCACCTCCTCTGGAAACACCATATATTTT

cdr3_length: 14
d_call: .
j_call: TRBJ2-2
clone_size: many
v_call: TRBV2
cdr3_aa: CASSFRGNTGELFF
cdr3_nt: TGTGCCAGCAGTTTCAGGGGAAACACCGGGGAGCTGTTTTTT

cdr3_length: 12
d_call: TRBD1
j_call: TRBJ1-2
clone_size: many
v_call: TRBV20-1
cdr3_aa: CSAVTGTYGYTF
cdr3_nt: TGCAGTGCTGTGACAGGGACCTATGGCTACACCTTC

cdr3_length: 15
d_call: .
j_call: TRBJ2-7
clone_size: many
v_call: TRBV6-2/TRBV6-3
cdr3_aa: CASSEAATVLYEQYF
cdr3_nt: TGTGCCAGCAGTGAAGCTGCGACAGTCCTCTACGAGCAGTACTTC

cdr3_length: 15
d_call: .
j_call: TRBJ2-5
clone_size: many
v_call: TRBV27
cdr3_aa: CASSFSLRGGETQYF
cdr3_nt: TGTGCCAGCAGTTTTAGTCTCCGTGGGGGCGAGACCCAGTACTTC

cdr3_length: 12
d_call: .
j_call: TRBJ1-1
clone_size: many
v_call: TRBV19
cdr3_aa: CASSQPRTEAFF
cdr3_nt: TGTGCCAGTAGTCAACCTCGGACTGAAGCTTTCTTT

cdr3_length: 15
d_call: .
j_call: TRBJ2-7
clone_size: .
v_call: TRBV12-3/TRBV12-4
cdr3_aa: CASSSLPGQASAQYF
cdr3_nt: TGTGCCAGCAGTTCCCTCCCCGGACAAGCCTCGGCCCAGTACTTC

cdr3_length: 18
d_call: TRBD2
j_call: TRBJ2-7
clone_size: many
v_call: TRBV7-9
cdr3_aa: CASSRNPASSGVSYEQYF
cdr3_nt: TGTGCCAGCAGCCGGAATCCTGCTTCTAGCGGGGTCTCCTACGAGCAGTACTTC

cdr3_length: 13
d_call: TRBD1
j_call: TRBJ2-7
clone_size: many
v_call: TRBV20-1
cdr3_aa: CSARPDRGEEQYF
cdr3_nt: TGCAGTGCTAGACCGGACAGGGGCGAAGAGCAGTACTTC

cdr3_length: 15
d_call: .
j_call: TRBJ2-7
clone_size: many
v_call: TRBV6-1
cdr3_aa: CASSEMSASSYEQYF
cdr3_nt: TGTGCCAGCAGTGAAATGAGCGCGAGCTCCTACGAGCAGTACTTC

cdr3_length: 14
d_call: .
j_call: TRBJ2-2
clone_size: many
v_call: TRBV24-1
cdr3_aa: CATSESSRPGELFF
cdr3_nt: TGTGCCACCAGTGAAAGCTCAAGGCCCGGGGAGCTGTTTTTT

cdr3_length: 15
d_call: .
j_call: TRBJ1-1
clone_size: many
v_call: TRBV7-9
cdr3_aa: CASSEQTGSYTEAFF
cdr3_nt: TGTGCCAGCAGCGAACAGACAGGTTCTTACACTGAAGCTTTCTTT

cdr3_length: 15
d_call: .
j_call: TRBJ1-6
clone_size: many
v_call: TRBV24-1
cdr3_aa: CATSDFDKPNSPLHF
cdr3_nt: TGTGCCACCAGTGATTTCGACAAGCCGAATTCACCCCTCCACTTT

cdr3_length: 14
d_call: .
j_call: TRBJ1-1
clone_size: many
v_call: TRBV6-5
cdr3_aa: CASSYSRVRTEAFF
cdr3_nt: TGTGCCAGCAGTTACTCCAGGGTCAGAACTGAAGCTTTCTTT

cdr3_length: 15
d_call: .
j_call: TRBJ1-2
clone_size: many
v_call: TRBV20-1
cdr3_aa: CSARELAVPNYGYTF
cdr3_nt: TGCAGTGCTAGAGAATTAGCAGTCCCTAACTATGGCTACACCTTC

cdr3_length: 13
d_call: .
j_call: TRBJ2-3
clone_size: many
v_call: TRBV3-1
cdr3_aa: CASSQGGRDTQYF
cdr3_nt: TGTGCCAGCAGCCAAGGAGGCAGGGATACGCAGTATTTT

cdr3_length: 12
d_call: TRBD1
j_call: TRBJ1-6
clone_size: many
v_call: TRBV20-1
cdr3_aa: CSARGQGAPLHF
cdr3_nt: TGCAGTGCTAGAGGACAGGGAGCACCCCTCCACTTT

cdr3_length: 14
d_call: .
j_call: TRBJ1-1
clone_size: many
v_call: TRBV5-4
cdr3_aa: CASSLAQVNTEAFF
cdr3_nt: TGTGCCAGCAGCTTAGCCCAGGTGAACACTGAAGCTTTCTTT

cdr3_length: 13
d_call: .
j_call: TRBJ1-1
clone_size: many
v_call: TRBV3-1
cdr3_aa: CASSQAGAAEAFF
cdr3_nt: TGTGCCAGCAGCCAAGCGGGGGCCGCTGAAGCTTTCTTT

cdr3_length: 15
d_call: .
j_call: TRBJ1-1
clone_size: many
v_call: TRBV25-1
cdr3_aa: CASSEYEVRNTEAFF
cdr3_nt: TGTGCCAGCAGTGAATATGAGGTACGAAACACTGAAGCTTTCTTT

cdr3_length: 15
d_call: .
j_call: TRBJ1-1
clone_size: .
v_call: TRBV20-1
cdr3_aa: CSARDIRGSNTEAFF
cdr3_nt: TGCAGTGCTAGAGATATTAGGGGCTCGAACACTGAAGCTTTCTTT

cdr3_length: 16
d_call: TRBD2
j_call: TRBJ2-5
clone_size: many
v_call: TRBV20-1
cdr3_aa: CSARGPGGGNQETQYF
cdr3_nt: TGCAGTGCTAGAGGCCCGGGCGGGGGGAACCAAGAGACCCAGTACTTC

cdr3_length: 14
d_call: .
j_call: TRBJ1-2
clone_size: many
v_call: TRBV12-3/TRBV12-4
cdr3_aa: CASSQTGGDYGYTF
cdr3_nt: TGTGCCAGCAGTCAGACCGGAGGCGACTATGGCTACACCTTC

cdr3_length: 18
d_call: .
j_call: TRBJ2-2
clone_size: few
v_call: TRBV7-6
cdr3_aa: CASTLEAAGGPNTGELFF
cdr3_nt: TGTGCCAGCACCCTCGAGGCTGCAGGGGGGCCGAACACCGGGGAGCTGTTTTTT

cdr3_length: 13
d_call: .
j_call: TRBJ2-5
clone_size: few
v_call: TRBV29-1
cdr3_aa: CSVDPLAEETQYF
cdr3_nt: TGCAGCGTTGACCCCCTAGCAGAAGAGACCCAGTACTTC

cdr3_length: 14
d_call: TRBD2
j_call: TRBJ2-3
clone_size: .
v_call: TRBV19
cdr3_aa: CASRTPGGTDTQYF
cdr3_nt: TGTGCCAGTAGGACACCGGGGGGGACAGATACGCAGTATTTT

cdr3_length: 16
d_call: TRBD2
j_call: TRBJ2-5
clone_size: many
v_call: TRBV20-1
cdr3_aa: CSARGGLAGVEETQYF
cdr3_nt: TGCAGTGCTAGAGGGGGACTAGCGGGGGTCGAAGAGACCCAGTACTTC

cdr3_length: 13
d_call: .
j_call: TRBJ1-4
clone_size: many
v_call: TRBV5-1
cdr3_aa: CASGRTGEEKLFF
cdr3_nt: TGCGCCAGCGGCCGCACGGGGGAGGAAAAACTGTTTTTT

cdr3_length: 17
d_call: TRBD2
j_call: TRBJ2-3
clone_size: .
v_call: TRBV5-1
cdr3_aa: CASSPGLAGVGTDTQYF
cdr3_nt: TGCGCCAGCAGCCCGGGACTAGCGGGAGTCGGCACAGATACGCAGTATTTT

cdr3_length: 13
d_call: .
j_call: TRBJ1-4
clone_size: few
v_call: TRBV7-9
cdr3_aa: CASSLTTNEKLFF
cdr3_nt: TGTGCCAGCAGCTTAACAACTAATGAAAAACTGTTTTTT

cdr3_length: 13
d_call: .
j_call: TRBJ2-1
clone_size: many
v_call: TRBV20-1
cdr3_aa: CSYGRGNYNEQFF
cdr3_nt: TGCAGTTATGGACGGGGTAACTACAATGAGCAGTTCTTC

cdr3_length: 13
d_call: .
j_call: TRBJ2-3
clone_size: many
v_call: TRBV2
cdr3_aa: CASSILNTDTQYF
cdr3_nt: TGTGCCAGCAGTATACTAAACACAGATACGCAGTATTTT

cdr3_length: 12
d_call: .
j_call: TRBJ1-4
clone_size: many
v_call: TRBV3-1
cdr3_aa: CASSQGLKKLFF
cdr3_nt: TGTGCCAGCAGCCAAGGGTTAAAAAAACTGTTTTTT

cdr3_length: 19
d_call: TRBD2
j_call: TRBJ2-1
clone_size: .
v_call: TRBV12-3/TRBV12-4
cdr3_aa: CASSLLGRTSGSSYNEQFF
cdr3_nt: TGTGCCAGCAGTTTGCTGGGTAGGACTAGCGGGAGCTCCTACAATGAGCAGTTCTTC